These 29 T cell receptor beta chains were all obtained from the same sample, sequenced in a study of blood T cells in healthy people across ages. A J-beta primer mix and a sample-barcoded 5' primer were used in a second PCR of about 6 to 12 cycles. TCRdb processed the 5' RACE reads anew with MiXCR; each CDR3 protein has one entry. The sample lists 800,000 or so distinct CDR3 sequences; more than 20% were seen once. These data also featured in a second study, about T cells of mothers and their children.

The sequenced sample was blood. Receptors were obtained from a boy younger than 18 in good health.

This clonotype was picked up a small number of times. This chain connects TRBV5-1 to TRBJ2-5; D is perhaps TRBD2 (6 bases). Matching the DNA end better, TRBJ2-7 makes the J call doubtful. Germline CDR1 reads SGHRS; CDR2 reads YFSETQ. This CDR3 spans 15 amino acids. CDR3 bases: TGCGCCAGCAGCCCCTGGGGGAGGCTCTCCTACGAGCAGTACTTC. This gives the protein CASSPWGRLSYEQYF.

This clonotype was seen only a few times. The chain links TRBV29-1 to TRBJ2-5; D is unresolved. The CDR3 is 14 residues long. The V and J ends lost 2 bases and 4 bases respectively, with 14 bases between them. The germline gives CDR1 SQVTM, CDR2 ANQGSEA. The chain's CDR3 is CSVEMGWVGETQYF. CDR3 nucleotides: TGCAGCGTTGAAATGGGGTGGGTGGGAGAGACCCAGTACTTC.

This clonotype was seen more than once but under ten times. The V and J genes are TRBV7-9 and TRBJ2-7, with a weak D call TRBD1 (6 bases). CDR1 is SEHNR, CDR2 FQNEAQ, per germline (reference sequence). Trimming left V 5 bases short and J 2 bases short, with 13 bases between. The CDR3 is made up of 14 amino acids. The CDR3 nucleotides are TGTGCCAGCAGCCGAATCGGGACACCCTACGAGCAGTACTTC. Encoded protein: CASSRIGTPYEQYF.

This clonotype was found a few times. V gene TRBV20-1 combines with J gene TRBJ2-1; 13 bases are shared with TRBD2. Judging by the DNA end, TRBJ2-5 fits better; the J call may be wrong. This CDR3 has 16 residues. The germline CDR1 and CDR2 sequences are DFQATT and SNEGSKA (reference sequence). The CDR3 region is CSARTSGRAYGETQYF. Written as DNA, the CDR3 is TGCAGTGCTAGAACTAGCGGGAGGGCCTATGGGGAGACCCAGTACTTC.

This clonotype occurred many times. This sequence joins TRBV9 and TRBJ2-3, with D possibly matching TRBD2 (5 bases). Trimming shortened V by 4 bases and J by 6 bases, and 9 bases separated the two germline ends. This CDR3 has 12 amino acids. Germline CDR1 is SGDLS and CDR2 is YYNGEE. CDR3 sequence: CASSPSGDTQYF. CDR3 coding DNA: TGTGCCAGCAGCCCCTCGGGGGATACGCAGTATTTT. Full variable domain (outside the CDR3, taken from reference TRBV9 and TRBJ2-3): DSGVTQTPKHLITATGQRVTLRCSPRSGDLSVYWYQQSLDQGLQFLIQYYNGEERAKGNILERFSAQQFPDLHSELNLSSLELGDSALYFCASSPSGDTQYFGPGTRLTVL.

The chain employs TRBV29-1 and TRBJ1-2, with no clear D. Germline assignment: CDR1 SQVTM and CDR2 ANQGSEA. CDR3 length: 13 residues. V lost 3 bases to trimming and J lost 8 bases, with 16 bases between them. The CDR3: CSVETRREGGYTF. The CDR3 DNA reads TGCAGCGTTGAGACACGGAGAGAAGGCGGCTACACCTTC.

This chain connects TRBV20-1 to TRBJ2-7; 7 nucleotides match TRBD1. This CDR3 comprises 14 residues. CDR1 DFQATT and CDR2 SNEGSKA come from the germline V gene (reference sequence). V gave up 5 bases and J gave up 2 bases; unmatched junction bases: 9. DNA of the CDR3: TGCAGTGCTCTACGTCCAGGGGGTCCCTACGAGCAGTACTTC. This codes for CSALRPGGPYEQYF.

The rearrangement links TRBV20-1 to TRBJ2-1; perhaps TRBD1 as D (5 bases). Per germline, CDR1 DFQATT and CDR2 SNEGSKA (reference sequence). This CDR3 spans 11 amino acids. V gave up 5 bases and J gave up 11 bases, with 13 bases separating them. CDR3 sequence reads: CSARWGVQQFF. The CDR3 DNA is TGCAGTGCTCGTTGGGGCGTTCAGCAGTTCTTC.

The CDR3 loop reads CSALQPRFSGGDTQYF. The CDR3 DNA reads as TGCAGTGCTCTCCAGCCTCGTTTTAGCGGGGGGGATACGCAGTATTTT. The chain is built from TRBV20-1 and TRBJ2-3; TRBD2 agrees at 10 bases. This CDR3 is 16 amino acids long. CDR1 and CDR2 (germline): DFQATT, SNEGSKA (reference sequence). V dropped 5 bases and J dropped 6; count of bases not matched to a gene: 14.

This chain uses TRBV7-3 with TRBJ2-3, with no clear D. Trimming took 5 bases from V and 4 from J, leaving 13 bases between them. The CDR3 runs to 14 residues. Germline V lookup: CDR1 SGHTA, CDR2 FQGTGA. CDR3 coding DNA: TGTGCCAGCAGCGGGCTAGGGTCACCAGATACGCAGTATTTT. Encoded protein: CASSGLGSPDTQYF.

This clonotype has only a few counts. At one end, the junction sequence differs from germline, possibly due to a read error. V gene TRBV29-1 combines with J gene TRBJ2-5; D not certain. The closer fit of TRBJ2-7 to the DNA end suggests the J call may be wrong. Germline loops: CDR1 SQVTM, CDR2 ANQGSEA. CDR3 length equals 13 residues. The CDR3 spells CSVLTPRSNEQYF. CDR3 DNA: TGCAGCGTCCTAACTCCCCGCTCCAACGAGCAGTACTTC.

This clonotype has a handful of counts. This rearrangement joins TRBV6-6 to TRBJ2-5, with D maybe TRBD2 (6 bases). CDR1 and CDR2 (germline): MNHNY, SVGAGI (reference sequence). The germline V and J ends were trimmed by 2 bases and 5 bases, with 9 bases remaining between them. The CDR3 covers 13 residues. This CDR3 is CASSYGGWETQYF. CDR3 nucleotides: TGTGCCAGCAGTTACGGGGGGTGGGAGACCCAGTACTTC.

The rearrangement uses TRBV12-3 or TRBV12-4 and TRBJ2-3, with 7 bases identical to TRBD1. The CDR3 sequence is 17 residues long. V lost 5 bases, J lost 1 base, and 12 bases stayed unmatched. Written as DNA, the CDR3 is TGTGCCAGCAGTCCCGGGGCCTACAGGGGTGGCACAGATACGCAGTATTTT. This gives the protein CASSPGAYRGGTDTQYF.

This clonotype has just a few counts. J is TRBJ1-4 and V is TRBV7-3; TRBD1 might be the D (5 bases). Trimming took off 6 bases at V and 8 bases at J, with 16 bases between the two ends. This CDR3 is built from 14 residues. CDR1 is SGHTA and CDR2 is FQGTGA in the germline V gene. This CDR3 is CASRTGTSPEKLFF. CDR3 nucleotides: TGTGCCAGCAGGACCGGGACGAGTCCCGAAAAACTGTTTTTT.

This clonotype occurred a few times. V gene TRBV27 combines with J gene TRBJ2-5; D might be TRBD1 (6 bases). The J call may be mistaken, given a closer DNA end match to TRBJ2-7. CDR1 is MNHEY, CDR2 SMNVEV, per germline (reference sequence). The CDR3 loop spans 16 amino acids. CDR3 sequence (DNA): TGTGCCAGCAGCGAAGACACAGGGACCAGGGTCTACGAGCAGTACTTC. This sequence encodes CASSEDTGTRVYEQYF.

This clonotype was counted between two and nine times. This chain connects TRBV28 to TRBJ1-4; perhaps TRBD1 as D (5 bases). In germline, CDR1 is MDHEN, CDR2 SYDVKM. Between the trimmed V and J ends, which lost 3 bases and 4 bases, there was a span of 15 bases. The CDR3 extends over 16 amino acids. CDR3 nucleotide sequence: TGTGCCAGCAGTTTGAGCGGGCCAGGGTATAATGAAAAACTGTTTTTT. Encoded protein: CASSLSGPGYNEKLFF.

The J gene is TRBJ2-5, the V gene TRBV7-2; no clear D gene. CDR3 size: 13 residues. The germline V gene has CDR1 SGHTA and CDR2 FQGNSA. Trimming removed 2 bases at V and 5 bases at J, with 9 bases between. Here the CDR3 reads CASSLIGWETQYF. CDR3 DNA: TGTGCCAGCAGCTTAATTGGGTGGGAGACCCAGTACTTC.

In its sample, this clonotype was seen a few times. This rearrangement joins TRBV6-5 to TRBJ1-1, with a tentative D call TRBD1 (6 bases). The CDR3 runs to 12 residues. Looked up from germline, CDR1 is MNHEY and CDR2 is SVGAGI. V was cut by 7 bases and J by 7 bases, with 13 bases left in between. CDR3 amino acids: CASTGGGGEAFF. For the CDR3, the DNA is TGTGCCAGCACGGGCGGGGGCGGTGAAGCTTTCTTT.

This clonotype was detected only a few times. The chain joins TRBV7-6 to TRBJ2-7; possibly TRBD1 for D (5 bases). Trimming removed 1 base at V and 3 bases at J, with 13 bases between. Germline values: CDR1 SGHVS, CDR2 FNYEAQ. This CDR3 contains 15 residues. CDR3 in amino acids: CASSLGRDTFYEQYF. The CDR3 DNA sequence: TGTGCCAGCAGCTTAGGCAGGGATACATTCTACGAGCAGTACTTC.

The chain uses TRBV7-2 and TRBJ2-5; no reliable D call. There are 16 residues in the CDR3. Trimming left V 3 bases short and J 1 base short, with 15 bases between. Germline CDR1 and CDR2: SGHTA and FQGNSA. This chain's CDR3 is CASSFDRETSQETQYF. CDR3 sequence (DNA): TGTGCCAGCAGCTTTGACCGCGAAACCTCCCAAGAGACCCAGTACTTC.

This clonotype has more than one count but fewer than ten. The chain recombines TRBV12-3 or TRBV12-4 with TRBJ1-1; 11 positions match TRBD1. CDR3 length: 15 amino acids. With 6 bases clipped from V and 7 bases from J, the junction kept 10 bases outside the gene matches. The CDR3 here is CASRWDRGSQYEAFF. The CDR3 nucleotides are TGTGCCAGCAGGTGGGACAGGGGGTCCCAGTATGAAGCTTTCTTT.

The CDR3 is CASGSPNNYGYTF. CDR3 nucleotide sequence: TGTGCTAGTGGTTCCCCCAATAACTATGGCTACACCTTC. The J gene is TRBJ1-2, the V gene TRBV12-5, with no clear D. The V gene lost 4 bases and the J gene lost 1 base, with 7 bases spanning the gap. This CDR3 region has 13 residues. CDR1 is LGHNT and CDR2 is FRNRAP in the germline V gene.

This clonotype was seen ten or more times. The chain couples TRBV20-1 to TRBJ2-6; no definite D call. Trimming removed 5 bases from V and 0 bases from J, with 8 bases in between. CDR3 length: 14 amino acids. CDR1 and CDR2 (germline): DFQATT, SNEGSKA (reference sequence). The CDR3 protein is CSASQYSGANVLTF. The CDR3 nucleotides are TGCAGTGCTTCACAGTACTCTGGGGCCAACGTCCTGACTTTC.

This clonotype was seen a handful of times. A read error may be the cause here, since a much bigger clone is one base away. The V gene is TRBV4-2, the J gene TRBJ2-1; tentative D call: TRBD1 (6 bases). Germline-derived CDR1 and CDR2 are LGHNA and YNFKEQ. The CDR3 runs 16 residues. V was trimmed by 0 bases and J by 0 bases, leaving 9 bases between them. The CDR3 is CASSQEGANSYNEQFF. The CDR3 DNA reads TGTGCCAGCAGCCAAGAGGGGGCGAACTCCTACAATGAGCAGTTCTTC.

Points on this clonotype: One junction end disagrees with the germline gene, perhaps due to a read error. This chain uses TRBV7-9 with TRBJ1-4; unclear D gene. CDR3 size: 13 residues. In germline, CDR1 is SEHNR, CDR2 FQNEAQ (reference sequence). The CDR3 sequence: CASSIALGEKLFF. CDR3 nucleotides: TGTGCCAGCAGCATAGCTCTGGGTGAAAAACTGTTTTTT.

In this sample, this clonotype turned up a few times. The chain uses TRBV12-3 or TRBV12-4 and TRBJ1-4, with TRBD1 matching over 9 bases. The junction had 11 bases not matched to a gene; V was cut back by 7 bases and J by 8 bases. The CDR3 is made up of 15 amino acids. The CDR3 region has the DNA TGTGCCAGCAACCTCTCCGGGACAGGGTCCGAAAAACTGTTTTTT. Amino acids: CASNLSGTGSEKLFF.

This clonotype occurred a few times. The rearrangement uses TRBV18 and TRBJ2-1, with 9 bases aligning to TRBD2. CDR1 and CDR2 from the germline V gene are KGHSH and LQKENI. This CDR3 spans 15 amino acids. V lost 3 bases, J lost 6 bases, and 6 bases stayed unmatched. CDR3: CASSPIAGAPNEQFF. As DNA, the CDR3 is TGTGCCAGCTCACCCATAGCGGGAGCTCCCAATGAGCAGTTCTTC.

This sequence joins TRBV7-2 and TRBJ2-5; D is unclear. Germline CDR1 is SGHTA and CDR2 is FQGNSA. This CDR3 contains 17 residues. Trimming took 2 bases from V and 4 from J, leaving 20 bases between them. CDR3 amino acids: CASSLSGRRPPGETQYF. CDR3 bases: TGTGCCAGCAGCTTAAGTGGGCGCAGACCACCGGGAGAGACCCAGTACTTC.

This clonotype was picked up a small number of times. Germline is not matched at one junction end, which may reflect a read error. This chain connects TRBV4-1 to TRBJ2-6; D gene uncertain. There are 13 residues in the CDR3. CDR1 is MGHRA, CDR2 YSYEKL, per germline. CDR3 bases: TGCGCCAGCATGGGCTCTGGGGTCAACGTCCTGACTTTC. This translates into CASMGSGVNVLTF.